This T cell receptor (beta chain) was captured in a study of cytomegalovirus exposure and HLA in healthy donors. Turning to the study itself: One earlier analysis, a look at 150 million to 200 million T cells, found some 120 million unique TCR beta sequences. The Caucasian-associated ancestry cluster contained about four fifths of the approximately 420 genotyped donors.

Study-wide results and caveats: The study had only CMV serostatus as immune exposure information.

This PCR relied on a set of 60 Vbeta primers and 13 Jbeta primers. Sequenced by immunoSEQ multiplex PCR; TCRdb stores in-frame clones only, minus some. The table has 150,000 to 200,000 clones, approximately 84% seen once; the top ten hold 4.8%. The CDR3 is made up of 16 amino acids. With respect to this clone: Its target is unknown.

The sequence came from a young man in good health and CMV-seronegative. Input material: PBMCs. The chain couples TRBV21-1 to TRBJ2-1; TRBD2, the D gene given by the table, was not confirmed from the DNA. TRBV21-1 corresponds to a pseudogene. CDR3 region: CASSKVTSGHYNEQFF. In DNA form, the CDR3 reads TGTGCCAGCAGCAAAGTTACTAGCGGCCACTACAATGAGCAGTTCTTC.